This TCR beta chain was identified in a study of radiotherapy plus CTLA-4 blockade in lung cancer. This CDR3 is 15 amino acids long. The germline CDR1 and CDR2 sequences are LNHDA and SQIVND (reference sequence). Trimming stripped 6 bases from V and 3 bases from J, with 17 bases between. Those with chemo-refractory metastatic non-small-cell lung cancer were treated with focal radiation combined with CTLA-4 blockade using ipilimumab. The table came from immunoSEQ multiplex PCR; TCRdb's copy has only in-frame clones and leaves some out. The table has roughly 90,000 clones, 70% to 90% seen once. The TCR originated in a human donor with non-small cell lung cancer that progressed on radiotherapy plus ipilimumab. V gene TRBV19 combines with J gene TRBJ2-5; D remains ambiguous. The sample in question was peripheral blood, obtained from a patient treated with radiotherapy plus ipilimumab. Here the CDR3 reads CASRRQADLKETQYF. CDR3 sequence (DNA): TGTGCCAGTAGGAGGCAGGCGGATTTGAAAGAGACCCAGTACTTC.